This TCR beta chain was observed in a study of monozygotic twins with inflammatory bowel disease. There are 15 residues in the CDR3. Germline-derived CDR1 and CDR2 are SGHNT and YYREEE (reference sequence). TCRdb reprocessed the 5' RACE reads and stores each CDR3 protein as one record, lacking DNA. There are 200,000 to 250,000 distinct CDR3 sequences in the sample, with around 1.5% held by the top ten. The gene calls are TRBV5-4 and TRBJ2-5; TCRdb returns TRBD2, unconfirmable since there is no DNA. This sequence originates from a human donor with ulcerative colitis or Crohn's disease, or a healthy co-twin of an affected twin (not recorded which). Sequences were obtained from blood. CDR3 region: CASSSSGGIQETQYF. Using reference TRBV5-4 and TRBJ2-5 for the parts outside the CDR3, the full variable domain is ETGVTQSPTHLIKTRGQQVTLRCSSQSGHNTVSWYQQALGQGPQFIFQYYREEENGRGNFPPRFSGLQFPNYSSELNVNALELDDSALYLCASSSSGGIQETQYFGPGTRLLVL.